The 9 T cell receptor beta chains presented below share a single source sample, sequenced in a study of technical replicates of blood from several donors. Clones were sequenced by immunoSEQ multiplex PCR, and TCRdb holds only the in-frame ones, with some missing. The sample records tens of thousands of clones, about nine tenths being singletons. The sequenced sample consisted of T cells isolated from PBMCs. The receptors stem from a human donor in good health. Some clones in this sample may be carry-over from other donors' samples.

CDR3 protein: CASSPYRGVNTEAFF. The CDR3 nucleotides are TGCGCCAGCAGCCCCTACAGGGGAGTCAACACTGAAGCTTTCTTT. This chain uses TRBV4-1 with TRBJ1-1; 7 positions match TRBD1. This CDR3 is built from 15 residues. Losses at the gene ends were 4 bases for V and 2 bases for J; bases not matched to a gene: 7. Germline V gene lookup returns CDR1 MGHRA and CDR2 YSYEKL.

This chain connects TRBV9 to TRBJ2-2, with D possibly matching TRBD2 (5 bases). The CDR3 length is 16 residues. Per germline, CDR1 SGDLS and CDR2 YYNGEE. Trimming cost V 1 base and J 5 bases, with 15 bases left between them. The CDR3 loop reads CASSVTPSSETGELFF. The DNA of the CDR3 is TGTGCCAGCAGCGTAACTCCTAGCTCGGAGACCGGGGAGCTGTTTTTT.

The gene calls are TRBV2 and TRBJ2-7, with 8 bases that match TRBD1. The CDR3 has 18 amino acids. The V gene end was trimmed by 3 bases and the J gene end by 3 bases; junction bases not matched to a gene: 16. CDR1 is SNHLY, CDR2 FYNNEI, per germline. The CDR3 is CASSDYPRPIGQGYEQYF. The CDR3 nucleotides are TGTGCCAGCAGTGATTACCCCCGCCCAATAGGACAGGGCTACGAGCAGTACTTC. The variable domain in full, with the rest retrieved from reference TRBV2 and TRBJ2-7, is EPEVTQTPSHQVTQMGQEVILRCVPISNHLYFYWYRQILGQKVEFLVSFYNNEISEKSEIFDDQFSVERPDGSNFTLKIRSTKLEDSAMYFCASSDYPRPIGQGYEQYFGPGTRLTVT.

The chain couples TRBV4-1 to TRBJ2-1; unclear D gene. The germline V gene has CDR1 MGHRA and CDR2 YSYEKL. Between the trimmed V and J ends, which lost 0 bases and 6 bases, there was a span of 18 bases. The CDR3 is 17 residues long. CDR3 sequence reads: CASSQEDSPFFSNEQFF. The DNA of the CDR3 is TGCGCCAGCAGCCAAGAAGACTCCCCTTTTTTCAGCAATGAGCAGTTCTTC.

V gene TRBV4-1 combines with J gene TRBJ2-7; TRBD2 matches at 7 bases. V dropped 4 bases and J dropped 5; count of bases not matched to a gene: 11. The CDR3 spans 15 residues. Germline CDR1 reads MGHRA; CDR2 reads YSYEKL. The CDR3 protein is CASSPVSTSAHEQYF. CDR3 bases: TGCGCCAGCAGCCCGGTGAGCACTAGCGCTCACGAGCAGTACTTC.

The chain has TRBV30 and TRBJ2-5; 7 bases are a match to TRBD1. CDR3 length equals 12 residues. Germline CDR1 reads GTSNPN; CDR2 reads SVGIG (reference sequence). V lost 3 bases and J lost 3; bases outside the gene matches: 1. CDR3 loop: CAWRTGKETQYF. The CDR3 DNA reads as TGTGCCTGGAGGACAGGGAAAGAGACCCAGTACTTC. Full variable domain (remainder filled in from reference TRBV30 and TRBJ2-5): SQTIHQWPATLVQPVGSPLSLECTVEGTSNPNLYWYRQAAGRGLQLLFYSVGIGQISSEVPQNLSASRPQDRQFILSSKKLLLSDSGFYLCAWRTGKETQYFGPGTRLLVL.

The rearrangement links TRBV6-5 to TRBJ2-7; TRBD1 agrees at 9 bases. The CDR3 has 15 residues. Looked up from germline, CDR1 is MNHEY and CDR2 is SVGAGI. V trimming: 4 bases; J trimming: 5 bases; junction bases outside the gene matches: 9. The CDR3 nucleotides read TGTGCCAGCAGTTCGGACCCGGGACAGGGCAACGAGCAGTACTTC. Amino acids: CASSSDPGQGNEQYF.

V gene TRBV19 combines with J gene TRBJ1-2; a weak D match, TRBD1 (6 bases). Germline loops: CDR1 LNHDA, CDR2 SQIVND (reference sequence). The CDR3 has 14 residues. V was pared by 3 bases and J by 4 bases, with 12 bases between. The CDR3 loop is CASSIGRGSYGYTF. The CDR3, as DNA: TGTGCCAGTAGTATCGGCAGGGGCTCCTATGGCTACACCTTC.

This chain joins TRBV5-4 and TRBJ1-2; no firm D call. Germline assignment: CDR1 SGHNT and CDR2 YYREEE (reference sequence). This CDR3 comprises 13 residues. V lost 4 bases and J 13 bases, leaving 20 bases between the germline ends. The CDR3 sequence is CASSNLATSLVTF. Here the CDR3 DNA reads TGTGCCAGCAGCAATCTCGCCACTTCTTTGGTCACCTTC.